Each of the 23 T cell receptor beta chains below was sequenced from the same sample in a study of identifying expanded T cells in peripheral blood. The table came from immunoSEQ multiplex PCR; TCRdb's copy has only in-frame clones and leaves some out. This sample has 85,000 to 90,000 clones; around 86% occur once, and the top ten carry 5.6%. Sequencing was performed on blood. The receptors originated from a person aged 18-70 years in good health.

V and J are TRBV11-3 and TRBJ2-1, with D possibly called TRBD1 or TRBD2 (5 bases each). Trimming took off 2 bases at V and 2 bases at J, with 10 bases between the two ends. The CDR3 contains 15 residues. Germline loops: CDR1 SGHNT, CDR2 YENEEA. CDR3 DNA sequence: TGTGCCAGCAGCTTAAGACGGGGACCCTACAATGAGCAGTTCTTC. It is translated as CASSLRRGPYNEQFF.

This clone was observed a few times. The rearrangement links TRBV18 to TRBJ1-6; D perhaps matches TRBD1 (6 bases). V lost 4 bases and J 4 bases, leaving 8 bases between the germline ends. The CDR3 spans 14 residues. Looked up from germline, CDR1 is KGHSH and CDR2 is LQKENI. DNA of the CDR3: TGTGCCAGCTCACGGGACAAATATAATTCACCCCTCCACTTT. Translated: CASSRDKYNSPLHF.

This chain joins TRBV10-2 and TRBJ2-1; D may match TRBD1 or TRBD2 (5 bases each). Germline CDR1 WSHSY, CDR2 SAAADI. V shed 7 bases and J shed 0 bases, with 13 bases lying between them. The CDR3 is 15 amino acids. The CDR3 is CASIRGLGSYNEQFF. CDR3 DNA: TGCGCCAGCATTCGGGGCCTTGGCTCCTACAATGAGCAGTTCTTC.

The chain carries TRBV5-4 and TRBJ1-1, with D possibly being TRBD1 (6 bases). Germline V lookup: CDR1 SGHNT, CDR2 YYREEE (reference sequence). Trimming took 0 bases from V and 2 from J, leaving 14 bases between them. The CDR3 is made up of 16 amino acids. CDR3 nucleotide sequence: TGTGCCAGCAGCTTGGGGCTTAGGGGGGATAACACTGAAGCTTTCTTT. Its translation is CASSLGLRGDNTEAFF.

The chain couples TRBV7-3 to TRBJ2-3; 11 bases are shared with TRBD1. The germline V gene has CDR1 SGHTA and CDR2 FQGTGA. J lost 6 bases, V lost 5 bases, and 13 bases had no gene match. There are 17 residues in the CDR3. The CDR3 nucleotides read TGTGCCAGCAGCATCCAACCACCCGGGACAGGGGGGGATACGCAGTATTTT. Its translation is CASSIQPPGTGGDTQYF.

V usage is TRBV7-8 and J usage is TRBJ1-1; D is ambiguous. CDR3 length: 16 amino acids. V dropped 1 base and J dropped 1 base, with 13 bases sitting between them. Germline V gives CDR1 SGHVS, CDR2 FQNEAQ. CDR3 sequence reads: CASSLVIGLGNTEAFF. The CDR3 bases are TGTGCCAGCAGCTTAGTAATTGGACTGGGGAACACTGAAGCTTTCTTT.

The chain couples TRBV2 to TRBJ1-4; D unresolved. CDR3 size: 14 residues. The germline V and J ends were trimmed by 7 bases and 8 bases, with 17 bases remaining between them. Per germline, CDR1 SNHLY and CDR2 FYNNEI. The CDR3 is CASTLTDLREKLFF. CDR3 nucleotide sequence: TGTGCCAGCACGTTGACGGATCTAAGGGAAAAACTGTTTTTT.

This clone has more than one count but fewer than ten. The rearrangement uses TRBV6-5 and TRBJ2-7; D is perhaps TRBD2 (5 bases). CDR3 length: 14 residues. V shed 4 bases and J shed 0 bases, with 10 bases lying between them. Germline V lookup: CDR1 MNHEY, CDR2 SVGAGI. The CDR3 sequence: CASSWAGISYEQYF. The DNA of the CDR3 is TGTGCCAGCAGTTGGGCCGGGATCTCCTACGAGCAGTACTTC.

The rearrangement uses TRBV6-5 and TRBJ1-1, with no clear D. This CDR3 contains 11 residues. V lost 8 bases, J lost 4 bases, and 8 bases lay in between. Germline values: CDR1 MNHEY, CDR2 SVGAGI. The CDR3 DNA sequence: TGTGCCAGCGTTTACGGCACTGAAGCTTTCTTT. It codes for CASVYGTEAFF.

The chain recombines TRBV6-1 with TRBJ2-5; D is uncertain. The CDR3 is 13 residues long. Trimming stripped 6 bases from V and 2 bases from J, with 10 bases between. Germline V gives CDR1 MNHNS, CDR2 SASEGT. The CDR3 nucleotides read TGTGCCAGCAGGGCCCCGATGCAAGAGACCCAGTACTTC. This sequence encodes CASRAPMQETQYF.

The chain couples TRBV5-1 to TRBJ1-1; 9 bases are a match to TRBD1. In germline, CDR1 is SGHRS, CDR2 YFSETQ. With 0 bases clipped from V and 1 base from J, the junction kept 4 bases outside the gene matches. The CDR3 is made up of 16 amino acids. The CDR3 sequence: CASSLEQGARNTEAFF. CDR3 nucleotides: TGCGCCAGCAGCTTGGAACAGGGGGCTCGGAACACTGAAGCTTTCTTT.

This clone was observed a handful of times. The rearrangement links TRBV5-1 to TRBJ1-5; no reliable D call. This CDR3 is built from 13 residues. Between the trimmed V and J ends, which lost 4 bases and 5 bases, there was a span of 10 bases. CDR1 is SGHRS, CDR2 YFSETQ, per germline. CDR3: CASSRDVDQPQHF. In DNA, the CDR3 is TGCGCCAGCAGCCGTGATGTGGATCAGCCCCAGCATTTT. The full variable domain, with the rest looked up from reference TRBV5-1 and TRBJ1-5, is KAGVTQTPRYLIKTRGQQVTLSCSPISGHRSVSWYQQTPGQGLQFLFEYFSETQRNKGNFPGRFSGRQFSNSRSEMNVSTLELGDSALYLCASSRDVDQPQHFGDGTRLSIL.

This clone has just one count. V usage is TRBV5-1 and J usage is TRBJ2-7, with D possibly TRBD1 on 5 matching bases. CDR1 and CDR2 from the germline V gene are SGHRS and YFSETQ. V was clipped by 0 bases and J by 6 bases, with 13 bases between them. The CDR3 totals 14 residues. CDR3 protein: CASSLEGRVGEQYF. The CDR3 DNA is TGCGCCAGCAGCTTGGAGGGCAGGGTGGGCGAGCAGTACTTC.

This chain links TRBV9 with TRBJ1-2; TRBD1 agrees at 7 bases. The CDR3 runs 15 residues. CDR1 SGDLS and CDR2 YYNGEE come from the germline V gene. The V and J ends lost 4 bases and 3 bases, in that order; junction bases with no gene match: 9. The DNA for the CDR3 is TGTGCCAGCAGCCGCTCAGGGGGATTCGACTATGGCTACACCTTC. Residues: CASSRSGGFDYGYTF.

The rearrangement links TRBV7-2 to TRBJ2-5; D is perhaps TRBD1 (6 bases). The germline V gene encodes CDR1 SGHTA and CDR2 FQGNSA. The germline V and J ends were trimmed by 5 bases and 10 bases, with 17 bases remaining between them. This CDR3 is built from 13 residues. In DNA, the CDR3 is TGTGCCAGCAGCCCCCGGGACAAAGGGGGCCAGTACTTC. It specifies CASSPRDKGGQYF.

The rearrangement joins TRBV6-4 to TRBJ2-6; D gene ambiguous. This CDR3 region has 18 residues. V shed 4 bases and J shed 11 bases, with 27 bases lying between them. Germline CDR1 MRHNA, CDR2 SNTAGT. The CDR3 sequence: CASSVLHHTTKSGHVLTF. For the CDR3, the DNA is TGTGCCAGCAGTGTGTTGCACCACACGACAAAGTCGGGCCACGTCCTGACTTTC.

J is TRBJ1-1 and V is TRBV4-1; TRBD1 aligns across 7 bases. The V and J ends lost 0 bases and 5 bases, in that order; junction bases with no gene match: 9. Germline values: CDR1 MGHRA, CDR2 YSYEKL. The CDR3 is made up of 16 amino acids. For the CDR3, the DNA is TGCGCCAGCAGCCAAGAATTTCAGGGGGTGAGAACTGAAGCTTTCTTT. Amino acids: CASSQEFQGVRTEAFF.

The V gene is TRBV19, the J gene TRBJ2-2; no definite D call. Germline assignment: CDR1 LNHDA and CDR2 SQIVND (reference sequence). The CDR3 is 14 amino acids. V was pared by 8 bases and J by 3 bases, with 13 bases between. The CDR3, as DNA: TGTGCCAGTTCATGGGCGTCCGACACCGGGGAGCTGTTTTTT. Translated: CASSWASDTGELFF. The entire variable domain, with the rest obtained from reference TRBV19 and TRBJ2-2, is as follows: DGGITQSPKYLFRKEGQNVTLSCEQNLNHDAMYWYRQDPGQGLRLIYYSQIVNDFQKGDIAEGYSVSREKKESFPLTVTSAQKNPTAFYLCASSWASDTGELFFGEGSRLTVL.

The chain has TRBV4-1 and TRBJ1-1, with D unclear. This CDR3 contains 15 residues. Germline V gene lookup returns CDR1 MGHRA and CDR2 YSYEKL. The V gene lost 0 bases and the J gene lost 0 bases, with 8 bases spanning the gap. The CDR3 spells CASSQDARLNTEAFF. In DNA, the CDR3 is TGCGCCAGCAGCCAAGACGCCAGATTGAACACTGAAGCTTTCTTT.

This clone was detected only a few times. V gene TRBV7-9 combines with J gene TRBJ1-1; D perhaps matches TRBD1 (5 bases). This CDR3 is built from 14 residues. Germline V CDR1 and CDR2: SEHNR, FQNEAQ (reference sequence). The V end lost 5 bases, the J end lost 3 bases, and 13 bases lay between the germline ends. CDR3 sequence: CASSPRGGDTEAFF. Here the CDR3 DNA reads TGTGCCAGCAGCCCCCGGGGGGGAGACACTGAAGCTTTCTTT.

The chain carries TRBV9 and TRBJ2-7; the D is unclear. CDR3 length equals 15 residues. Germline-derived CDR1 and CDR2 are SGDLS and YYNGEE. V was clipped by 0 bases and J by 0 bases, with 10 bases between them. The CDR3 spells CASSVADGNSYEQYF. The CDR3 coding sequence is TGTGCCAGCAGCGTAGCTGATGGAAACTCCTACGAGCAGTACTTC.

The chain combines TRBV4-3 with TRBJ1-2; D call uncertain. The CDR3 totals 14 residues. Trimming stripped 1 base from V and 4 bases from J, with 10 bases between. Germline values: CDR1 LGHNA, CDR2 YSLEER. The CDR3 spells CASSQGGIPYGYTF. The CDR3 region has the DNA TGCGCCAGCAGCCAAGGAGGTATTCCCTATGGCTACACCTTC.

The rearrangement uses TRBV6-5 and TRBJ1-1, with D possibly TRBD1 on 5 matching bases. The CDR3 is made up of 13 amino acids. Trimming took off 2 bases at V and 4 bases at J, with 8 bases between the two ends. Germline CDR1 is MNHEY and CDR2 is SVGAGI. Here the CDR3 reads CASSYIGTTEAFF. CDR3 nucleotide sequence: TGTGCCAGCAGTTACATAGGGACCACTGAAGCTTTCTTT.